Reported below is one T cell receptor beta chain. This entry is derived from a study of cytomegalovirus exposure and HLA in healthy donors. This PCR relied on a set of 60 Vbeta primers and 13 Jbeta primers. Libraries were prepared by immunoSEQ multiplex PCR; TCRdb keeps only in-frame clonotypes and omits some of them. Here the sample spans roughly 160,000 clones, over 70% being singletons. Sequencing used PBMCs. This clonotype was obtained from a woman between 45 and 60 years old in good health and CMV-seropositive.

The CDR3 bases are TGTGCCAGCAGTGGAGGCCACTACAATGAGCAGTTCTTC. Encoded protein: CASSGGHYNEQFF. The chain links TRBV6-1 to TRBJ2-1; D remains unclear. V lost 4 bases and J 3 bases, leaving 7 bases between the germline ends. Germline V lookup: CDR1 MNHNS, CDR2 SASEGT. This CDR3 has 13 residues.